These 27 T cell receptor beta chains were sequenced from one sample in a study of blood T cells in healthy people across ages. For the second PCR, which ran for roughly 7 to 11 cycles, a sample-barcoded 5' primer and a J-beta primer mix were used. TCRdb ran MiXCR on the 5' RACE reads and lists one entry per CDR3 protein. The sample records 1,800,000 or so distinct CDR3 sequences, 35% to 50% being singletons. Sequencing input: blood. The receptors shown here come from a human donor in good health.

The chain combines TRBV29-1 with TRBJ1-1, with D possibly matching TRBD1 (6 bases). V dropped 6 bases and J dropped 6 bases, with 20 bases sitting between them. From germline, CDR1 is SQVTM and CDR2 ANQGSEA. The CDR3 spans 14 residues. This CDR3 reads CSVRGFSVRPEAFF. The DNA of the CDR3 is TGCAGCGTCAGGGGTTTCAGCGTTCGTCCTGAAGCTTTCTTT.

This clonotype showed up just once. This chain uses TRBV7-2 with TRBJ1-5; D gene uncertain. V was cut by 5 bases and J by 0 bases, with 11 bases left in between. This CDR3 is built from 15 residues. Per the germline V gene, CDR1 is SGHTA and CDR2 is FQGNSA. The CDR3 protein is CASSAEVYSNQPQHF. The CDR3 coding sequence is TGTGCCAGCAGCGCCGAGGTCTATAGCAATCAGCCCCAGCATTTT.

The V gene is TRBV9, the J gene TRBJ2-1; no reliable D call. The CDR3 runs 13 residues. Germline lookup yields CDR1 SGDLS and CDR2 YYNGEE. Between the trimmed V and J ends, which lost 0 bases and 8 bases, there was a span of 9 bases. DNA for the CDR3: TGTGCCAGCAGCGTAGTTGTTGAGGATGAGCAGTTCTTC. Amino acids: CASSVVVEDEQFF.

The sample holds a few counts of this clonotype. The chain couples TRBV5-1 to TRBJ2-6; D is possibly TRBD1 (6 bases). V gave up 1 base and J gave up 1 base, with 18 bases separating them. CDR1 SGHRS and CDR2 YFSETQ come from the germline V gene. The CDR3 totals 19 residues. The CDR3 here is CASSLPRQELDSGANVLTF. CDR3 nucleotide sequence: TGCGCCAGCAGCTTGCCCAGACAGGAACTAGATTCTGGGGCCAACGTCCTGACTTTC.

In its sample, this clonotype was seen a few times. V and J are TRBV6-6 and TRBJ2-4; 11 bases agree with TRBD1. J gave up 8 bases and V 7 bases, and 7 bases lay outside the gene matches. The CDR3 runs to 14 residues. The germline V gene encodes CDR1 MNHNY and CDR2 SVGAGI (reference sequence). The CDR3 DNA sequence: TGTGCCAGCACCTTGGGACAGGGGGGGCACATTCAGTACTTC. This translates into CASTLGQGGHIQYF.

This chain links TRBV6-2 or TRBV6-3 with TRBJ2-1, with 7 bases lining up with TRBD2. The V segment lost 7 bases and the J segment 15 bases; nucleotides outside the gene matches: 15. Germline CDR1 is MNHEY and CDR2 is SVGEGT. This CDR3 region has 13 residues. In nucleotides, the CDR3 is TGTGCCAGCACAAGCGGGGCCTCCATGGTCCCGTTCTTC. It is translated as CASTSGASMVPFF.

The chain combines TRBV7-9 with TRBJ2-7, with 8 bases fitting TRBD1. The CDR3 runs to 15 residues. V dropped 5 bases and J dropped 5; count of bases not matched to a gene: 11. Germline CDR1 SEHNR, CDR2 FQNEAQ (reference sequence). In nucleotides, the CDR3 is TGTGCCAGCAGCCTTGCCTCAGGGGGCAGGGACGAGCAGTACTTC. Protein product: CASSLASGGRDEQYF.

The chain combines TRBV7-2 with TRBJ2-3; either TRBD1 or TRBD2 may supply D (5 bases each). This CDR3 has 16 amino acids. The germline V and J ends were trimmed by 4 bases and 1 base, with 15 bases remaining between them. Germline V CDR1 and CDR2: SGHTA, FQGNSA. The CDR3 spells CASSSRDRLGTDTQYF. The CDR3 DNA sequence: TGTGCCAGCAGCTCCCGGGACCGACTGGGCACAGATACGCAGTATTTT. Supplemented by reference TRBV7-2 and TRBJ2-3, the full variable domain reads GAGVSQSPSNKVTEKGKDVELRCDPISGHTALYWYRQSLGQGLEFLIYFQGNSAPDKSGLPSDRFSAERTGGSVSTLTIQRTQQEDSAVYLCASSSRDRLGTDTQYFGPGTRLTVL.

This clonotype was recorded a few times. V and J are TRBV28 and TRBJ2-1; tentatively, D is TRBD2 (7 bases). The germline CDR1 and CDR2 sequences are MDHEN and SYDVKM. Between the trimmed V and J ends, which lost 3 bases and 9 bases, there was a span of 12 bases. There are 13 residues in the CDR3. CDR3 DNA: TGTGCCAGCAGTTTGTGGGGGGGGCGTGAGCAGTTCTTC. Its protein is CASSLWGGREQFF.

The V gene is TRBV20-1, the J gene TRBJ2-2; unclear D gene. The germline gives CDR1 DFQATT, CDR2 SNEGSKA (reference sequence). Trimming stripped 4 bases from V and 1 base from J, with 13 bases between. The CDR3 covers 15 residues. The CDR3 loop is CSATNQKMNTGELFF. CDR3 DNA sequence: TGCAGTGCTACCAACCAAAAGATGAACACCGGGGAGCTGTTTTTT.

This clonotype turned up a few times. This chain joins TRBV20-1 and TRBJ1-5; D remains ambiguous. The V gene's germline CDR1 is DFQATT and CDR2 SNEGSKA (reference sequence). This CDR3 comprises 16 residues. V was pared by 0 bases and J by 4 bases, with 16 bases between. The CDR3 sequence is CSAREAAPGPNQPQHF. CDR3 nucleotide sequence: TGCAGTGCTAGAGAGGCAGCACCCGGGCCAAATCAGCCCCAGCATTTT.

Notes on this clonotype: A much larger clone sits a single nucleotide away, making a read error possible. CDR3 DNA: TGTGCCGGCAGCCCACGGACAGGGAACTACGAGCAGTACTTC. Its protein is CAGSPRTGNYEQYF. V usage is TRBV11-2 and J usage is TRBJ2-7; TRBD1 matches at 8 bases. The CDR3 runs 14 residues. Germline-derived CDR1 and CDR2 are SGHAT and FQNNGV.

This clonotype has only a few counts. This rearrangement joins TRBV12-3 or TRBV12-4 to TRBJ2-1, with 8 bases matching TRBD2. The CDR3 contains 18 residues. V lost 0 bases and J lost 0; bases outside the gene matches: 7. The CDR3 reads CASSLAGTRVSSYNEQFF. In DNA form, the CDR3 reads TGTGCCAGCAGTTTAGCCGGGACTAGGGTTAGCTCCTACAATGAGCAGTTCTTC.

This chain uses TRBV28 with TRBJ2-5; 8 nucleotides match TRBD1. This CDR3 has 14 amino acids. Germline values: CDR1 MDHEN, CDR2 SYDVKM. After removal of 5 bases from V and 11 bases from J, the junction contained 13 bases not matched to a gene. The chain's CDR3 is CASSPQQGVGEQYF. In DNA, the CDR3 is TGTGCCAGCAGTCCACAACAGGGGGTCGGTGAGCAGTACTTC.

With regard to this clonotype: An end of the junction differs from the germline gene, which may be a read error. This chain joins TRBV29-1 and TRBJ1-1; D is ambiguous. This CDR3 has 12 amino acids. The germline gives CDR1 SQVTM, CDR2 ANQGSEA. This CDR3 reads CGVEEGNTEAFF. The CDR3 nucleotides are TGCGGCGTTGAAGAGGGTAACACTGAAGCTTTCTTT.

V usage is TRBV6-2 or TRBV6-3 and J usage is TRBJ1-2, with D maybe TRBD1 (5 bases). Germline CDR1 and CDR2: MNHEY and SVGEGT. The CDR3 contains 16 residues. With 7 bases removed from V and 4 bases from J, the gap between germline ends came to 22 bases. Written as DNA, the CDR3 is TGTGCCAGCAACGAACCCCCTCGGCAGGGTGGCTATGGCTACACCTTC. Translating it yields CASNEPPRQGGYGYTF.

This chain joins TRBV7-2 and TRBJ1-2; a possible D gene is TRBD1 (5 bases). From germline, CDR1 is SGHTA and CDR2 FQGNSA. Trimming stripped 4 bases from V and 7 bases from J, with 13 bases between. CDR3 length equals 13 residues. The CDR3 here is CASSSRQPGGYTF. DNA for the CDR3: TGTGCCAGCAGCTCCAGACAGCCGGGTGGCTACACCTTC.

This chain uses TRBV2 with TRBJ2-7; the D call may be TRBD1 or TRBD2 (5 bases each). Per germline, CDR1 SNHLY and CDR2 FYNNEI. CDR3 length equals 12 residues. V lost 8 bases and J 3 bases, leaving 11 bases between the germline ends. The CDR3 DNA is TGTGCCAGCGGGGGACGGATCTACGAGCAGTACTTC. Encoded protein: CASGGRIYEQYF.

Details on this clonotype: With a much larger clone just one base away, this may be a read error. The chain couples TRBV9 to TRBJ1-5; D unclear. Per the germline V gene, CDR1 is SGDLS and CDR2 is YYNGEE. The CDR3 runs 13 residues. The CDR3 loop is CASSVDSHQPQHF. The CDR3 DNA reads TGTGCCAGCAGCGTAGATAGCCATCAGCCCCAGCATTTT. The variable domain in full, with the rest retrieved from reference TRBV9 and TRBJ1-5, is DSGVTQTPKHLITATGQRVTLRCSPRSGDLSVYWYQQSLDQGLQFLIQYYNGEERAKGNILERFSAQQFPDLHSELNLSSLELGDSALYFCASSVDSHQPQHFGDGTRLSIL.

The rearrangement joins TRBV20-1 to TRBJ1-2, with D possibly TRBD1 on 6 matching bases. CDR3 size: 15 residues. The V gene lost 4 bases and the J gene lost 3 bases, with 18 bases spanning the gap. Germline V gene data show CDR1 as DFQATT and CDR2 as SNEGSKA (reference sequence). The CDR3 loop is CSANGGHREYYGYTF. As DNA, the CDR3 is TGCAGTGCTAATGGGGGCCACAGGGAGTACTATGGCTACACCTTC.

The chain links TRBV7-3 to TRBJ2-1; TRBD2 aligns across 9 bases. Germline lookup yields CDR1 SGHTA and CDR2 FQGTGA. J lost 7 bases, V lost 5 bases, and 12 bases had no gene match. CDR3 length equals 16 residues. The CDR3 region is CASSPRDSGRGNEQFF. The CDR3 DNA sequence: TGTGCCAGCAGCCCCCGGGATAGCGGGAGAGGGAATGAGCAGTTCTTC.

The chain is built from TRBV5-1 and TRBJ2-1, with a weak D call TRBD1 (6 bases). The CDR3 totals 12 residues. V was pared by 5 bases and J by 9 bases, with 12 bases between. CDR1 is SGHRS, CDR2 YFSETQ, per germline. In nucleotides, the CDR3 is TGCGCCAGCAGAGACAGGAACATTGAGCAGTTCTTC. It encodes CASRDRNIEQFF.

The chain uses TRBV7-2 and TRBJ2-1; 7 bases are a match to TRBD1. The CDR3 runs 16 residues. Germline-derived CDR1 and CDR2 are SGHTA and FQGNSA. V dropped 2 bases and J dropped 2; count of bases not matched to a gene: 6. The CDR3 nucleotides read TGTGCCAGCAGCTTAAAACAGGGGAAAGCCTACAATGAGCAGTTCTTC. Protein: CASSLKQGKAYNEQFF.

This clonotype has at least ten counts. The chain employs TRBV6-1 and TRBJ2-3; 9 positions match TRBD1. This CDR3 is built from 16 residues. Trimming took 5 bases from V and 4 from J; bases not matched to a gene: 10. In germline, CDR1 is MNHNS, CDR2 SASEGT. The CDR3 region is CASSPSPGTGPDTQYF. DNA of the CDR3: TGTGCCAGCAGTCCCAGTCCCGGGACAGGGCCAGATACGCAGTATTTT.

The chain has TRBV12-3 or TRBV12-4 and TRBJ1-2; D unresolved. V lost 6 bases and J lost 3, with 14 bases in between. The CDR3 loop spans 14 amino acids. The CDR3: CASSPGRRYYGYTF. As DNA, the CDR3 is TGTGCCAGCAGCCCTGGACGGAGATACTATGGCTACACCTTC.

This clonotype has more than one count but fewer than ten. The J gene is TRBJ2-7, the V gene TRBV25-1; the D is unclear. Per the germline V gene, CDR1 is MGHDK and CDR2 is SYGVNS. V was clipped by 6 bases and J by 0 bases, with 12 bases between them. This CDR3 spans 14 amino acids. The CDR3 nucleotides read TGTGCCAGCAGCTCTTCGTTCAGCTCCTACGAGCAGTACTTC. Translating gives CASSSSFSSYEQYF.

This clonotype has ten or more counts. The chain combines TRBV5-1 with TRBJ2-5, with no clear D. Trimming removed 2 bases at V and 5 bases at J, with 4 bases between. From germline, CDR1 is SGHRS and CDR2 YFSETQ. This CDR3 is built from 11 residues. This CDR3 reads CASSFTETQYF. The CDR3 region has the DNA TGCGCCAGCAGCTTTACGGAGACCCAGTACTTC.